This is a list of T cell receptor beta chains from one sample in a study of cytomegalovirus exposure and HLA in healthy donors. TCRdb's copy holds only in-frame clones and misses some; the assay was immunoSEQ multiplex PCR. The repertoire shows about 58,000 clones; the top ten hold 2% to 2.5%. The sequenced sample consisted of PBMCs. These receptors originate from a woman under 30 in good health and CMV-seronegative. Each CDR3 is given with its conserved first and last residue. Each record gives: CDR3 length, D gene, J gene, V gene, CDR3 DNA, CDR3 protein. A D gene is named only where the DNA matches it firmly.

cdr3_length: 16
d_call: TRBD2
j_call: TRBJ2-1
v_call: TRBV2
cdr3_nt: TGTGCCAGCAGTGAAGGTCCCAGCGGGGGGCGGAATGAGCAGTTCTTC
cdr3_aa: CASSEGPSGGRNEQFF

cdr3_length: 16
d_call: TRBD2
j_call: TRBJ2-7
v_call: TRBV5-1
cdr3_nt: TGCGCCAGCAGCTTGGCCGTCTCTAGCGGGAGAGGCGAGCAGTACTTC
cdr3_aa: CASSLAVSSGRGEQYF

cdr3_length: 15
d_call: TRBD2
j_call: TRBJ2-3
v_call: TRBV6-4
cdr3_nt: TGTGCCAGCAGTGACTCAGCGGGGGGGCCAGATACGCAGTATTTT
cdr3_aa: CASSDSAGGPDTQYF

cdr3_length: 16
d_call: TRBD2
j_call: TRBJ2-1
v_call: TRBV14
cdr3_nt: TGTGCCAGCAGCTTTCTAGCGGGAGGGACCTACAATGAGCAGTTCTTC
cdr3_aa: CASSFLAGGTYNEQFF

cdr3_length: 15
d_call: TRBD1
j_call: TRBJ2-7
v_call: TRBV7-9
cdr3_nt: TGTGCCAGCAGCTTAGCAGGGGGCTATACCTACGAGCAGTACTTC
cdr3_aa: CASSLAGGYTYEQYF

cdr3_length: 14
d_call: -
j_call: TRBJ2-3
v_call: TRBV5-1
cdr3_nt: TGCGCCAGCAGCTCAGGGTTGAGCACAGATACGCAGTATTTT
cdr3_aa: CASSSGLSTDTQYF

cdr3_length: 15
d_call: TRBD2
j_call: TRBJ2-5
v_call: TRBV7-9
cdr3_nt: TGTGCCAGCAGCAAGATTAGCGGGAGGGCCGTGACCCAGTACTTC
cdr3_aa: CASSKISGRAVTQYF

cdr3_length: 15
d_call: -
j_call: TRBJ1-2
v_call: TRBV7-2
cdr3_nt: TGTGCCAGCAGCTTATTGGGGGCACTGATAGATGGCTACACCTTC
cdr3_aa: CASSLLGALIDGYTF

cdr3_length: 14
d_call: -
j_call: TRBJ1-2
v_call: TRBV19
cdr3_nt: TGTGCCAGTAGTATCGACAGGTGGAGGTATGGCTACACCTTC
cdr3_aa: CASSIDRWRYGYTF

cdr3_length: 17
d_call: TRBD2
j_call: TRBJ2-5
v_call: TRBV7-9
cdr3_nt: TGTGCCAGCAGCCCCATGCGGGGGCGGGAGGACGGAGAGACCCAGTACTTC
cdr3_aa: CASSPMRGREDGETQYF

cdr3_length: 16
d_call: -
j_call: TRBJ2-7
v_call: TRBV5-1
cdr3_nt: TGCGCCAGCAGCTTGGGTACTAGAGGGAGCTCCTACGAGCAGTACTTC
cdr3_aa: CASSLGTRGSSYEQYF

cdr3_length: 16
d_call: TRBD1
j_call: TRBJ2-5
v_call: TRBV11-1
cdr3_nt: TGTGCCAGCAGCTTACCGACGGACAGGGCGGGCGAGACCCAGTACTTC
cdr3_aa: CASSLPTDRAGETQYF

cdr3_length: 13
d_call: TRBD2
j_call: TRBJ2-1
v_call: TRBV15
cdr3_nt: TGTGCCACCAGCAGTAGCGGGAGAGAGGAGCAGTTCTTC
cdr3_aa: CATSSSGREEQFF

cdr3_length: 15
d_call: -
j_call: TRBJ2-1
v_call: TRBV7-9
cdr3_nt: TGTGCCAGCAGCTTTCTCAGCGTCTCCGACAATGAGCAGTTCTTC
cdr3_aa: CASSFLSVSDNEQFF

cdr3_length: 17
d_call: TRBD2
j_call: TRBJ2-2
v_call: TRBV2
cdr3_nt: TGTGCCAGCAAGGGGACTAGCGGGGGAGGGAACACCGGGGAGCTGTTTTTT
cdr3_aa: CASKGTSGGGNTGELFF

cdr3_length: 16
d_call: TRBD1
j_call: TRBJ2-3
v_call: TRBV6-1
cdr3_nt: TGTGCCAGCAGTGGCCAAGGGACAGGGGGCGAAGATACGCAGTATTTT
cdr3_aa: CASSGQGTGGEDTQYF

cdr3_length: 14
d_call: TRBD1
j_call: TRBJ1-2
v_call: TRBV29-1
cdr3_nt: TGCAGCGTCGACCAACAGGGGGTAGGCTATGGCTACACCTTC
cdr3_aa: CSVDQQGVGYGYTF

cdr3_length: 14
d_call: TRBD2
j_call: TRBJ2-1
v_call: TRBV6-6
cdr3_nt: TGTGCCAGCAGTTATTTTCTAGCGGGAGAAGAGCAGTTCTTC
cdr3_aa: CASSYFLAGEEQFF

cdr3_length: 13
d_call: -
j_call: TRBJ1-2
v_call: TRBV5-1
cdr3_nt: TGCGCCAGCAGCGACGGGACACACTATGGCTACACCTTC
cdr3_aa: CASSDGTHYGYTF

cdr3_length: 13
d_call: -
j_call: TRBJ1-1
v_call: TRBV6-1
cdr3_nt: TGTGCCAGCAGTCCCCTAGGACTTGCCTTAGAGGTCTTT
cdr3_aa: CASSPLGLALEVF

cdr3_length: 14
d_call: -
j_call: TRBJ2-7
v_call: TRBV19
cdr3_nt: TGTGCCAGTAGCAGAGGGGGGGCACAACGTGAGCAGTACTTC
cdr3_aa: CASSRGGAQREQYF

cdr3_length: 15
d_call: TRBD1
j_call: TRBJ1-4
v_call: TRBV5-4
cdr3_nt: TGTGCCAGCAGCGTGACAGGGGCGGCTAATGAAAAACTGTTTTTT
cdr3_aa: CASSVTGAANEKLFF

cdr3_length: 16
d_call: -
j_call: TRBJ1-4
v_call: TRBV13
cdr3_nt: TGTGCCAGCAGCTTAGAGGGAACAGGGTCAAATGAAAAACTGTTTTTT
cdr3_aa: CASSLEGTGSNEKLFF

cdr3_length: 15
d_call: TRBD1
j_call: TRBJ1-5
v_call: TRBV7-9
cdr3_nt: TGTGCCAGCAGCCCATCAGGGACAGGGAATCAGCCCCAGCATTTT
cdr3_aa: CASSPSGTGNQPQHF

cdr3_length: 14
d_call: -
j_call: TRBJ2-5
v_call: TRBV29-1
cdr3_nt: TGCAGCGTTGGGGGCGGGGAGTACCAAGAGACCCAGTACTTC
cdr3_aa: CSVGGGEYQETQYF

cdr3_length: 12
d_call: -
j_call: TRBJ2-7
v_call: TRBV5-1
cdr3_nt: TGCGCCAGCAGCCTGCGAGGCCCCGAGCAGTACTTC
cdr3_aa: CASSLRGPEQYF

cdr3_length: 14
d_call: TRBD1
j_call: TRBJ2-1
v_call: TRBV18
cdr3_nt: TGTGCCAGCTCACCACGACGGGACAGCAATGAGCAGTTCTTC
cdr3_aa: CASSPRRDSNEQFF

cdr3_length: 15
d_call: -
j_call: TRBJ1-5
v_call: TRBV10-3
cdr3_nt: TGTGCCATCAGTGACTCCACAGGGAGTAATCAGCCCCAGCATTTT
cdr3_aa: CAISDSTGSNQPQHF

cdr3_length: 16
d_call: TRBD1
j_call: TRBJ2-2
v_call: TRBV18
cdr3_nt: TGTGCCAGCTCACCAAGGGGACAGGGCGATCACGGGGAGCTGTTTTTT
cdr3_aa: CASSPRGQGDHGELFF

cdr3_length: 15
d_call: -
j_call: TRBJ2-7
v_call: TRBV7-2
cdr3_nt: TGTGCCAGCAGTCGGAGACCGGGCCCAGGCGGGGAGCAGTACTTC
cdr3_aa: CASSRRPGPGGEQYF

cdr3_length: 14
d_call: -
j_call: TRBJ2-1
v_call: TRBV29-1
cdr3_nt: TGCAGCCACTCGGGGCTAGCGTTGGGCAATGAGCAGTTCTTC
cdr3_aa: CSHSGLALGNEQFF

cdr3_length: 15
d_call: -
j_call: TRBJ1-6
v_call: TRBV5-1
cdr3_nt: TGCGCCAGCAGCAGTCAGGGAGGAATCCCTTCACCCCTCCACTTT
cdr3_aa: CASSSQGGIPSPLHF

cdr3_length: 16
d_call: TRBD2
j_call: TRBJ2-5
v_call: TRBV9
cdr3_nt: TGTGCCAGCAGCGGACGCCGGGAGGGCCCTCGAGAGACCCAGTACTTC
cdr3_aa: CASSGRREGPRETQYF

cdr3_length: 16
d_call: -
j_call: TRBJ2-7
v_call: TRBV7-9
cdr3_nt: TGTGCCAGCAGGCACCTGTTGGGCGGGGGCGCCTACGAGCAGTACTTC
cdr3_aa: CASRHLLGGGAYEQYF

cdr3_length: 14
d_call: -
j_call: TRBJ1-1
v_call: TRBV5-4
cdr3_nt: TGTGCCAGCAGCTTGAGGGAAGCGGGCACTGAAGCTTTCTTT
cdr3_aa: CASSLREAGTEAFF

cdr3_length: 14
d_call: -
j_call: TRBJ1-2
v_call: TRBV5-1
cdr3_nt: TGCGCCAGTACTCCCGGGAGGCTAGAGGGGGGCTACACCTTC
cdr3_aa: CASTPGRLEGGYTF

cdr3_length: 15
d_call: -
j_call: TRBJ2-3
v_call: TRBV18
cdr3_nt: TGTGCCAGCTCACCACCGCGGGTACGCCCAGATACGCAGTATTTT
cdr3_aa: CASSPPRVRPDTQYF

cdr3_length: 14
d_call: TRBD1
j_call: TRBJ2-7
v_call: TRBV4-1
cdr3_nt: TGCGCCAGCAGCCAAGATCAGGGGGCCCGCGAGCAGTACTTC
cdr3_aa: CASSQDQGAREQYF

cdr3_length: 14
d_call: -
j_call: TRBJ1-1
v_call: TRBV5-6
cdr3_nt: TGTGCCAGCAGCTCTCCCGGTAGAAACACTGAAGCTTTCTTT
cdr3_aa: CASSSPGRNTEAFF

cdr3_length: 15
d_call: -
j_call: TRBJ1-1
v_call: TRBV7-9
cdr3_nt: TGTGCCAGCAGCTCTGACACAACTCTCACCTCCGAAGCTTTCTTT
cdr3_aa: CASSSDTTLTSEAFF

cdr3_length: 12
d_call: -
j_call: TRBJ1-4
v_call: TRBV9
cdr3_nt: TGTGCCAGCAGCCGGGGGGATGAAAAACTGTTTTTT
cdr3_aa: CASSRGDEKLFF

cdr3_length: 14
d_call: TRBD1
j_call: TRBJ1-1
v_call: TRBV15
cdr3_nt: TGTGCCACCAGCAGAGAGGGACAGGGGGCTCGAGCTTTCTTT
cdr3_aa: CATSREGQGARAFF

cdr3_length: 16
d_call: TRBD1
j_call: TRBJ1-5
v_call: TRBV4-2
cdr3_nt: TGTGCCAGCAGCCAAGGTGCCGGACAGGGAGAACAGCCCCAGCATTTT
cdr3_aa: CASSQGAGQGEQPQHF

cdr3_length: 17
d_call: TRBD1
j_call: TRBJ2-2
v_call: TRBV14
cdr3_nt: TGTGCCAGCAGCCAAGGGACGGGGACAGATAACACCGGGGAGCTGTTTTTT
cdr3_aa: CASSQGTGTDNTGELFF

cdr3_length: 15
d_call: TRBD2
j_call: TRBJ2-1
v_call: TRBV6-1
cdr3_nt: TGTGCCAGCAGTGAACTAGCGGGAGGATCTAATGAGCAGTTCTTC
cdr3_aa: CASSELAGGSNEQFF